The T cell receptor (beta chain) described here comes from a study of OX40 agonist ivuxolimab in advanced cancers. Produced via immunoSEQ multiplex PCR; TCRdb's table is partial and in-frame only. This sample has 20,000 to 25,000 clones; around four fifths occur once, and the top ten carry over 11%. Peripheral blood came from all dose cohorts at three timepoints. Germline values: CDR1 MGHRA, CDR2 YSYEKL. This CDR3 contains 14 residues. Trimming pared 1 base from V and 6 bases from J, leaving 7 bases between. This clone showed up just a few times. This sequence originates from an adult with an advanced solid tumor such as melanoma, head and neck, liver or kidney cancer. This specimen consisted of CD4+ or CD8+ T cells sorted from blood, obtained in a trial of the OX40 agonist ivuxolimab. This chain connects TRBV4-1 to TRBJ1-6, with a possible D match to TRBD1 (5 bases). CDR3 loop: CASSQGGSNSPLHF. CDR3 in DNA: TGCGCCAGCAGCCAAGGGGGGAGTAATTCACCCCTCCACTTT.